A single sample gave rise to the 14 T cell receptor beta chains below, sequenced in a study of T cell repertoires in cytomegalovirus infection. A single record per CDR3 protein comes from TCRdb applying MiXCR to the reads. The sample comprises 250,000 to 300,000 distinct CDR3 sequences, over 15% of which are singletons, and about half rests with the top ten. Source material: CD8+ T cells from PBMCs. These receptor sequences come from a human donor in good health (CMV status not recorded). Some clones in this sample may be carry-over from other donors' samples.

This clonotype was counted many times. The chain employs TRBV7-9 and TRBJ1-1, with TRBD1 matching 12 bases. The J segment lost 5 bases and the V segment lost 5 bases, leaving 15 bases of the junction unmatched. Germline CDR1 and CDR2: SEHNR and FQNEAQ (reference sequence). The CDR3 is 18 amino acids. CDR3 loop: CASSPYIGDRGRGTEAFF. CDR3 DNA sequence: TGTGCCAGCAGCCCCTATATTGGGGACAGGGGGCGTGGAACTGAAGCTTTCTTT.

A remark on this clonotype: At one boundary the junction diverges from the germline segment, which might be a read error. The chain links TRBV10-3 to TRBJ2-1; D tentatively reads TRBD1 or TRBD2 (5 bases each). The length of the CDR3 is 13 residues. Per germline, CDR1 ENHRY and CDR2 SYGVKD. CDR3 bases: TGTGCCATCAGTGAGTCGGGGGATAATGATCAGTTCTTC. Protein: CAISESGDNDQFF.

V usage is TRBV23-1 and J usage is TRBJ1-2, with TRBD1 matching over 8 bases. TRBV23-1 is classed as an ORF, of uncertain function. This CDR3 has 16 residues. The V and J ends lost 6 bases and 3 bases, in that order; junction bases with no gene match: 12. CDR3 sequence (DNA): TGCGCCAGCAGCCGTCACACGGACAGGGAGGACTATGGCTACACCTTC. It yields the protein CASSRHTDREDYGYTF.

The chain recombines TRBV2 with TRBJ2-7; D is unclear. V was cut by 2 bases and J by 4 bases, with 3 bases left in between. Germline V gene data show CDR1 as SNHLY and CDR2 as FYNNEI. The CDR3 has 11 amino acids. CDR3 sequence (DNA): TGTGCCAGCAGTGAACGATACGAGCAGTACTTC. This gives the protein CASSERYEQYF.

V and J are TRBV20-1 and TRBJ2-7; 8 bases agree with TRBD1. V was clipped by 0 bases and J by 0 bases; unmatched bases: 4. The CDR3 loop spans 15 amino acids. Germline assignment: CDR1 DFQATT and CDR2 SNEGSKA (reference sequence). The CDR3 spells CSARDYRGSSYEQYF. The CDR3 region has the DNA TGCAGTGCTAGAGATTACAGGGGGAGCTCCTACGAGCAGTACTTC.

This clonotype was recorded at least ten times. The rearrangement links TRBV7-9 to TRBJ1-1; D call uncertain. The CDR3 spans 13 residues. Germline V gene data show CDR1 as SEHNR and CDR2 as FQNEAQ (reference sequence). This CDR3 is CANGRVLNTEAFF. Here the CDR3 DNA reads TGTGCAAATGGCCGGGTTTTGAACACTGAAGCTTTCTTT.

V and J are TRBV11-2 and TRBJ2-3, with 7 bases fitting TRBD2. The CDR3 spans 15 residues. The germline V gene has CDR1 SGHAT and CDR2 FQNNGV. With 3 bases clipped from V and 0 bases from J, the junction kept 3 bases outside the gene matches. The CDR3 reads CASSLGGISTDTQYF. In DNA, the CDR3 is TGTGCCAGCAGCTTGGGGGGGATCAGCACAGATACGCAGTATTTT. Full variable domain (missing parts from reference TRBV11-2 and TRBJ2-3): EAGVAQSPRYKIIEKRQSVAFWCNPISGHATLYWYQQILGQGPKLLIQFQNNGVVDDSQLPKDRFSAERLKGVDSTLKIQPAKLEDSAVYLCASSLGGISTDTQYFGPGTRLTVL.

There are a few counts of this clonotype. The genes are TRBV7-8 and TRBJ2-2, with D possibly being TRBD2 (6 bases). Trimming pared 3 bases from V and 6 bases from J, leaving 11 bases between. There are 14 residues in the CDR3. Germline V gene lookup returns CDR1 SGHVS and CDR2 FQNEAQ. CDR3: CASSFRLGAGELFF. For the CDR3, the DNA is TGTGCCAGCAGCTTCCGACTAGGTGCCGGGGAGCTGTTTTTT.

The sample holds many counts of this clonotype. The CDR3 sequence: CASSNTGTGKESGEKLFF. In DNA form, the CDR3 reads TGTGCCAGCAGTAATACCGGGACAGGGAAAGAATCAGGTGAAAAACTGTTTTTT. The chain combines TRBV28 with TRBJ1-4, with TRBD1 identical over 9 bases. V lost 5 bases to trimming and J lost 7 bases; unmatched junction nucleotides: 17. The CDR3 runs to 18 residues. Germline V gives CDR1 MDHEN, CDR2 SYDVKM.

The sample holds many counts of this clonotype. The chain has TRBV11-2 and TRBJ2-3, with D unclear. The CDR3 spans 14 residues. Trimming pared 6 bases from V and 1 base from J, leaving 11 bases between. Germline loops: CDR1 SGHAT, CDR2 FQNNGV. This CDR3 is CASRGIGGTDTQYF. In nucleotides, the CDR3 is TGTGCCAGCAGGGGGATAGGTGGCACAGATACGCAGTATTTT.

V usage is TRBV27 and J usage is TRBJ1-1; D gene ambiguous. The germline CDR1 and CDR2 sequences are MNHEY and SMNVEV (reference sequence). The CDR3 contains 13 residues. Trimming stripped 5 bases from V and 2 bases from J, with 9 bases between. CDR3 coding DNA: TGTGCCAGCAGTACCGGGATTAACACTGAAGCTTTCTTT. Its translation: CASSTGINTEAFF.

This clonotype was observed a few times. The J gene is TRBJ2-3, the V gene TRBV7-6, with 9 bases identical to TRBD2. Germline V gene lookup returns CDR1 SGHVS and CDR2 FNYEAQ. The CDR3 is made up of 17 amino acids. The junction had 8 bases not matched to a gene; V was cut back by 0 bases and J by 4 bases. CDR3 nucleotides: TGTGCCAGCAGCTTAGCGCTTAGCGGGGGAAGCGCAGATACGCAGTATTTT. Translated, it gives CASSLALSGGSADTQYF.

This clonotype occurred a few times. The chain employs TRBV19 and TRBJ2-7, with TRBD1 identical over 7 bases. V gave up 4 bases and J gave up 0 bases; unmatched junction bases: 3. The CDR3 loop spans 14 amino acids. CDR1 and CDR2 (germline): LNHDA, SQIVND (reference sequence). In DNA form, the CDR3 reads TGTGCCAGTAGTAAATGGGACAGCTCCTACGAGCAGTACTTC. It translates to CASSKWDSSYEQYF.

This clonotype was picked up a small number of times. The gene calls are TRBV20-1 and TRBJ2-7; D is perhaps TRBD1 (5 bases). This CDR3 is 15 amino acids long. CDR1 DFQATT and CDR2 SNEGSKA come from the germline V gene (reference sequence). V lost 0 bases and J 1 base, leaving 13 bases between the germline ends. The CDR3 spells CSARDAGMGSYEQYF. The CDR3 nucleotides are TGCAGTGCTAGAGATGCAGGGATGGGGTCCTACGAGCAGTACTTC.